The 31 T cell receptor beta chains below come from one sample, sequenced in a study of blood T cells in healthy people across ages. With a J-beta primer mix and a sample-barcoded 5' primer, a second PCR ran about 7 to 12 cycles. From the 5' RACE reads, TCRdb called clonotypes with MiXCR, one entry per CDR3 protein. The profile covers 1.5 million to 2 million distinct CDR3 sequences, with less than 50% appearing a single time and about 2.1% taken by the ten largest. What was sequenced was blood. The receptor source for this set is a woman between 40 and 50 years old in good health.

DNA of the CDR3: TGCAGTGCTAAAGATCGACAGGGTCGAGGTGAAAAACTGTTTTTT. It is translated as CSAKDRQGRGEKLFF. The chain combines TRBV20-1 with TRBJ1-4, with 7 bases aligning to TRBD1. The CDR3 is made up of 15 amino acids. Per the germline V gene, CDR1 is DFQATT and CDR2 is SNEGSKA (reference sequence). The J segment lost 7 bases and the V segment lost 4 bases, leaving 12 bases of the junction unmatched.

This CDR3 reads CATSDFGLAGRETQYF. CDR3 DNA: TGTGCCACCAGTGATTTCGGACTAGCGGGGAGGGAGACCCAGTACTTC. The rearrangement joins TRBV24-1 to TRBJ2-5, with TRBD2 matching over 12 bases. J gave up 5 bases and V 1 base, and 4 bases lay outside the gene matches. The CDR3 extends over 16 amino acids. Per the germline V gene, CDR1 is KGHDR and CDR2 is SFDVKD.

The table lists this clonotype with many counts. This chain's CDR3 is CASSLTDEQFF. Written as DNA, the CDR3 is TGTGCCAGCAGCCTCACAGATGAGCAGTTCTTC. The chain employs TRBV7-2 and TRBJ2-1; D remains unclear. Trimming removed 5 bases at V and 8 bases at J, with 7 bases between. The CDR3 is 11 residues long. The germline CDR1 and CDR2 sequences are SGHTA and FQGNSA.

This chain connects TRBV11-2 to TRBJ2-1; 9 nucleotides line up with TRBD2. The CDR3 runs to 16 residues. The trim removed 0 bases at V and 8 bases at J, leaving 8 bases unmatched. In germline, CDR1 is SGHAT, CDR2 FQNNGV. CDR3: CASSLDASGGSDEQFF. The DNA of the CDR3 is TGTGCCAGCAGCTTAGATGCGAGCGGGGGGTCTGATGAGCAGTTCTTC.

CDR3 nucleotides: TGTGCCAGCAGTCGCCCGAGACAGATCCTGTCTCGAGATCCGGACTATGGCTACACCTTC. This translates into CASSRPRQILSRDPDYGYTF. The chain is built from TRBV6-1 and TRBJ1-2; D perhaps matches TRBD1 (5 bases). V was pared by 5 bases and J by 3 bases, with 31 bases between. This CDR3 has 20 amino acids. Germline-derived CDR1 and CDR2 are MNHNS and SASEGT.

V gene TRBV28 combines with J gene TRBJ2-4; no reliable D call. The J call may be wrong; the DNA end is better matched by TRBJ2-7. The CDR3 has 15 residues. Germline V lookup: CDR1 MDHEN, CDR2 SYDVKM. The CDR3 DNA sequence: TGTGCCAGCAGTTTATGGGGGTCTAGCTCCTACGAGCAGTACTTC. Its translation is CASSLWGSSSYEQYF.

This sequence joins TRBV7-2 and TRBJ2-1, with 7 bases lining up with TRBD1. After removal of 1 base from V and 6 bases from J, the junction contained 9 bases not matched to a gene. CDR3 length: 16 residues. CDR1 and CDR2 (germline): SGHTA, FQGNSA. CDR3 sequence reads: CASSLEGTVGVNEQFF. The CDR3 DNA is TGTGCCAGCAGCTTAGAAGGGACAGTTGGGGTCAATGAGCAGTTCTTC.

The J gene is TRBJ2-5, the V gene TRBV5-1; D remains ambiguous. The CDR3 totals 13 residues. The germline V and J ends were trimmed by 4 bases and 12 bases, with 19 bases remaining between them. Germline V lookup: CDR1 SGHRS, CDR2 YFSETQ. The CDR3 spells CASSTPGEGLKYF. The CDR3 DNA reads TGCGCCAGCAGCACCCCCGGCGAAGGCCTCAAGTACTTC.

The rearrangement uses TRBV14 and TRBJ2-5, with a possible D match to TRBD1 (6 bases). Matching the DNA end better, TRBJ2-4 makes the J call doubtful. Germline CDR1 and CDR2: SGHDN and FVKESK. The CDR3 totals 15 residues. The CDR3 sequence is CASSLLGHNKNIQYF. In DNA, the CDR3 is TGTGCCAGCAGCCTATTGGGACATAACAAAAACATTCAGTACTTC.

The CDR3 coding sequence is TGTGCCAGCAGCGCCGGGAGCATCAATCAGCCCCAGCATTTT. It codes for CASSAGSINQPQHF. This sequence joins TRBV5-5 and TRBJ1-5, with no clear D. Trimming took 4 bases from V and 3 from J, leaving 11 bases between them. Germline CDR1 SGHKS, CDR2 YYEKEE (reference sequence). This CDR3 is 14 amino acids long.

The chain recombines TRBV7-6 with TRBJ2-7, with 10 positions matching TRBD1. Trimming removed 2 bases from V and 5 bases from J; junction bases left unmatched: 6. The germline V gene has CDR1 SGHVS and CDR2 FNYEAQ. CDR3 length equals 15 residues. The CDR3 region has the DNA TGTGCCAGCAGCTTAACCGGGACAGGGGTACACGAGCAGTACTTC. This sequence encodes CASSLTGTGVHEQYF.

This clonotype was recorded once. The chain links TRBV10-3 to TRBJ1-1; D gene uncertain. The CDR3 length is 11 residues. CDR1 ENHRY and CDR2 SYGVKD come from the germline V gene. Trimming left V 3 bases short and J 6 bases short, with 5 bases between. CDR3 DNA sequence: TGTGCCATCAGTGAATCGGCTGAAGCTTTCTTT. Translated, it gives CAISESAEAFF.

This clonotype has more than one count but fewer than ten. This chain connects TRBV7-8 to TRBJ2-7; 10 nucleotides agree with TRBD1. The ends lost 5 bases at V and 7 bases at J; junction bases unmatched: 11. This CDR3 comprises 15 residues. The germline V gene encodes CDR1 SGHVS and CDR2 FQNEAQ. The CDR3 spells CASSAGTGEMGEQYF. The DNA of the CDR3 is TGTGCCAGCAGCGCAGGGACAGGGGAAATGGGGGAGCAGTACTTC.

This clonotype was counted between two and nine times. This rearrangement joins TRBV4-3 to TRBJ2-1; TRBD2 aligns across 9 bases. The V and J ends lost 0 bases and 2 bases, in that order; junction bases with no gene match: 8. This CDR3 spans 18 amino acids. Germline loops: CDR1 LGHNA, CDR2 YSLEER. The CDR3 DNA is TGCGCCAGCAGCCAAGATCCGTTGGGCGGGGGGGCCTACAATGAGCAGTTCTTC. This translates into CASSQDPLGGGAYNEQFF.

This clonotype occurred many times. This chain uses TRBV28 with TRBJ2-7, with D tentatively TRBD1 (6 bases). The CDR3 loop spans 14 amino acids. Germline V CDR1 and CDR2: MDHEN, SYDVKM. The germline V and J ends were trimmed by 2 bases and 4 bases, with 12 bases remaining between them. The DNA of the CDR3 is TGTGCCAGCAGTTTAGGGGGCAGCACGTACGAGCAGTACTTC. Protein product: CASSLGGSTYEQYF.

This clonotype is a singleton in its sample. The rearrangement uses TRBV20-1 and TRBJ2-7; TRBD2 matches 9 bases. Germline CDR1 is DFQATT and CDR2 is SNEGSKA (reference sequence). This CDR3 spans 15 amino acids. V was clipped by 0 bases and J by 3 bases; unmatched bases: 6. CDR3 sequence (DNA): TGCAGTGCTAGAGATCCAGCGGGGGGACACTACGAGCAGTACTTC. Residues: CSARDPAGGHYEQYF.

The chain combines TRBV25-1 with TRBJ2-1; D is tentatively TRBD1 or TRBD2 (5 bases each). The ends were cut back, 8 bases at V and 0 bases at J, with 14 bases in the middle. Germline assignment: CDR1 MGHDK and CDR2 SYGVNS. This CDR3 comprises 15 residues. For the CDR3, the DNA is TGTGCCAGCCCAACAGGACGGGGCTCCTACAATGAGCAGTTCTTC. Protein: CASPTGRGSYNEQFF.

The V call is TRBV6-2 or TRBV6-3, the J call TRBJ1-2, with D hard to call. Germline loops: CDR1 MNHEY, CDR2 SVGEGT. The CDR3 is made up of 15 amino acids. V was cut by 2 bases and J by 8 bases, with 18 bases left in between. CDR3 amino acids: CASSYQFVGVDGYTF. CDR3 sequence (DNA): TGTGCCAGCAGTTACCAGTTCGTTGGGGTGGACGGCTACACCTTC.

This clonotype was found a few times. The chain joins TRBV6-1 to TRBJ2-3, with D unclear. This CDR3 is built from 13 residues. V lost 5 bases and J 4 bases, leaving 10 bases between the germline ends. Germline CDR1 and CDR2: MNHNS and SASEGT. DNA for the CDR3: TGTGCCAGCAGTCCCAACCCCCCAGATACGCAGTATTTT. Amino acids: CASSPNPPDTQYF.

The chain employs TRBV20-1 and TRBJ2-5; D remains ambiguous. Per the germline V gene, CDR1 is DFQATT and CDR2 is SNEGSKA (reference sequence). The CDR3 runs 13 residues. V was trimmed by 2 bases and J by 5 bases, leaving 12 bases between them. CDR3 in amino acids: CSARRPTGETQYF. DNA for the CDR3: TGCAGTGCTAGACGTCCCACGGGCGAGACCCAGTACTTC.

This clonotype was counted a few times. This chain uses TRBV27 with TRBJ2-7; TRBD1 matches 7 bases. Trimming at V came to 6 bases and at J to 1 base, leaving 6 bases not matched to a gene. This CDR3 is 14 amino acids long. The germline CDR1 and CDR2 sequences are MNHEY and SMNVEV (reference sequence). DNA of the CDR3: TGTGCCAGCAGGGGGACAGCCTTTTCCTACGAGCAGTACTTC. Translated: CASRGTAFSYEQYF.

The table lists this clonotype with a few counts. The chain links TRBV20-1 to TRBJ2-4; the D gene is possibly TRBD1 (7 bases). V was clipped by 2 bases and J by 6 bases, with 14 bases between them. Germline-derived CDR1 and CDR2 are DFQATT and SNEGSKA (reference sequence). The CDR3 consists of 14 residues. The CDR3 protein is CSARKGTAGNIQYF. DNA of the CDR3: TGCAGTGCTAGAAAAGGGACAGCGGGAAACATTCAGTACTTC.

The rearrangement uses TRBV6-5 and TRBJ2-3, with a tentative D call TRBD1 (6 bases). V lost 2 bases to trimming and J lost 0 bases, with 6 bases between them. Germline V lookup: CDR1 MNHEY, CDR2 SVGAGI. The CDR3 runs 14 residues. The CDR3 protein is CASSYDRSTDTQYF. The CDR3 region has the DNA TGTGCCAGCAGTTACGACAGGAGCACAGATACGCAGTATTTT.

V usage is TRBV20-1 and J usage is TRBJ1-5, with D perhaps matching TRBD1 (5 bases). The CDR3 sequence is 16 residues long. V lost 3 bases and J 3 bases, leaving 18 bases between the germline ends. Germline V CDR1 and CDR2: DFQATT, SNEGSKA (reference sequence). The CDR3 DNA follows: TGCAGTGCTAGGGTTGGGGTCGGGACGGTCAATCAGCCCCAGCATTTT. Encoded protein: CSARVGVGTVNQPQHF.

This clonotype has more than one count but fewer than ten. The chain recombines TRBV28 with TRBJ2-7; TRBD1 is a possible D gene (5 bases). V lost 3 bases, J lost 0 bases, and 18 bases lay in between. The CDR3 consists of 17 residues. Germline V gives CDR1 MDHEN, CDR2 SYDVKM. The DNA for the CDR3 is TGTGCCAGCAGTTTCCCCAAGACAGCACCTAGCTCCTACGAGCAGTACTTC. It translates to CASSFPKTAPSSYEQYF.

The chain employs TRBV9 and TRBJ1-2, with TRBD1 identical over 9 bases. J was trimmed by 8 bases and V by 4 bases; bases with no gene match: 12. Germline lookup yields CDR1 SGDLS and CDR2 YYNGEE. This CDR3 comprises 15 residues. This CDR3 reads CASSFQPTGGAGYTF. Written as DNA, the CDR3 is TGTGCCAGCAGCTTCCAGCCCACAGGGGGCGCCGGCTACACCTTC.

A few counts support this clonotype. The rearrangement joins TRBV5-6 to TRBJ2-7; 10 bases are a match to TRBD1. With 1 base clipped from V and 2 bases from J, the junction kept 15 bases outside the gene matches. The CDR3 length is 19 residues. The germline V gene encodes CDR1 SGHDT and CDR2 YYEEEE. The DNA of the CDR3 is TGTGCCAGCAGCTTGACAAAGACCGACAGGGGGCAAAACCCCTACGAGCAGTACTTC. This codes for CASSLTKTDRGQNPYEQYF.

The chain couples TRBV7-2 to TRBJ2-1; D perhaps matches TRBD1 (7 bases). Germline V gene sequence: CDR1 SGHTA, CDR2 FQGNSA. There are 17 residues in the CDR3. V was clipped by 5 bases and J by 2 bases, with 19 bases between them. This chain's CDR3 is CASSPRGRGIAYNEQFF. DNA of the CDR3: TGTGCCAGCAGCCCTAGGGGGCGGGGCATTGCCTACAATGAGCAGTTCTTC. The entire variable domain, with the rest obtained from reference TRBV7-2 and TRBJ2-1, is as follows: GAGVSQSPSNKVTEKGKDVELRCDPISGHTALYWYRQSLGQGLEFLIYFQGNSAPDKSGLPSDRFSAERTGGSVSTLTIQRTQQEDSAVYLCASSPRGRGIAYNEQFFGPGTRLTVL.

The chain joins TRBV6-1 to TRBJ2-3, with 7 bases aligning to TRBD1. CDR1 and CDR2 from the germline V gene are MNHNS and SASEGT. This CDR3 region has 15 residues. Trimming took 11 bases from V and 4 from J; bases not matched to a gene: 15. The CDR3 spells CACIRQGQIPDTQYF. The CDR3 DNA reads TGTGCCTGCATACGACAGGGACAGATTCCAGATACGCAGTATTTT.

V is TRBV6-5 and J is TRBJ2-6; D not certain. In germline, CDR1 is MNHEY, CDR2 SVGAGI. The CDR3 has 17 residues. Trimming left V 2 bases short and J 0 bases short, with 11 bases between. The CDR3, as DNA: TGTGCCAGCAGTTACAAGGCCAGAAGCTCTGGGGCCAACGTCCTGACTTTC. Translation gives CASSYKARSSGANVLTF.

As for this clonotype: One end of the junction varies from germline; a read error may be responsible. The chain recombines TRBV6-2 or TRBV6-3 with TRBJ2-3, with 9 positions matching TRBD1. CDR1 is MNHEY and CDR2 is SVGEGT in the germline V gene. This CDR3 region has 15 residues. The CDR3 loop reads CASSPLQGASDMQYF. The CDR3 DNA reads TGTGCCAGCAGTCCGCTACAGGGGGCCTCGGATATGCAGTATTTT.